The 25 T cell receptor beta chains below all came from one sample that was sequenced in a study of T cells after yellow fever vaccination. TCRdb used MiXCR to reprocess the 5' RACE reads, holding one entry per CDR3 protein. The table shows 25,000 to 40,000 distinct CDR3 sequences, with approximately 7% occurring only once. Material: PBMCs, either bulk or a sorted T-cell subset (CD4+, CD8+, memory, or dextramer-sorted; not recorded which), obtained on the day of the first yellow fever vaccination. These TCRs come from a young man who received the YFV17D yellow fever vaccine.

The CDR3 here is CASMGQVRGEKLFF. CDR3 nucleotides: TGTGCCAGCATGGGACAGGTCCGGGGTGAAAAACTGTTTTTT. This chain links TRBV12-3 or TRBV12-4 with TRBJ1-4, with 8 nucleotides matching TRBD1. The CDR3 loop spans 14 amino acids. With V trimmed by 7 bases and J by 7 bases, 8 bases remained unmatched.

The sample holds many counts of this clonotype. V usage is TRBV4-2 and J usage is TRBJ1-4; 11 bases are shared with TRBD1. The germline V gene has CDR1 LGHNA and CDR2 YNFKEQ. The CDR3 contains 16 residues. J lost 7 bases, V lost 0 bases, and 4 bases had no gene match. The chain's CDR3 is CASSQDAGTGGEKLFF. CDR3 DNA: TGTGCCAGCAGCCAAGATGCGGGGACAGGGGGTGAAAAACTGTTTTTT.

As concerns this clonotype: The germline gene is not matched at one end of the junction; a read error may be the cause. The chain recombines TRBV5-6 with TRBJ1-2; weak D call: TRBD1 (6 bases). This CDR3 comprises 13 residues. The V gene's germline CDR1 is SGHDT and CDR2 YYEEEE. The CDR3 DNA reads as TGTGCCAGGAGCTTGGGGGGCATCTATGGCTACACCTTC. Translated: CARSLGGIYGYTF.

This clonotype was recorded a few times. CDR3 DNA sequence: TGTGCCAGCAGTCTGGACAGTGGGACGGGGAAACTGTTTTTT. This encodes CASSLDSGTGKLFF. This sequence joins TRBV2 and TRBJ1-4, with D tentatively TRBD1 (6 bases). The germline V gene encodes CDR1 SNHLY and CDR2 FYNNEI. V was shortened by 5 bases and J by 11 bases, with 18 bases between the two germline ends. This CDR3 is built from 14 residues.

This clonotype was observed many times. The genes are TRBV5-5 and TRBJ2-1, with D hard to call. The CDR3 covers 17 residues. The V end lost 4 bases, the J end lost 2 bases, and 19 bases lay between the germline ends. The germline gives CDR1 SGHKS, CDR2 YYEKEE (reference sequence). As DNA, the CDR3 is TGTGCCAGCAGCCGACCAACCTACTTGCCACCCTACAATGAGCAGTTCTTC. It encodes CASSRPTYLPPYNEQFF.

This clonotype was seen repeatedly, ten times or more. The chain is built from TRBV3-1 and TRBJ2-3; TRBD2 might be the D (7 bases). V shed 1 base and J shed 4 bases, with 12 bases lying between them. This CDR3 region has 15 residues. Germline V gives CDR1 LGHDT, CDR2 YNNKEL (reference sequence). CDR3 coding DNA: TGTGCCAGCAGCCAAGGCGGGGGCCCATCAGATACGCAGTATTTT. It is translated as CASSQGGGPSDTQYF.

The CDR3 nucleotides read TGTGCCAGCATACAGCACACTGAAGCTTTCTTT. It translates to CASIQHTEAFF. The chain combines TRBV27 with TRBJ1-1; D not resolved. Germline lookup yields CDR1 MNHEY and CDR2 SMNVEV (reference sequence). With 7 bases removed from V and 3 bases from J, the gap between germline ends came to 6 bases. This CDR3 region has 11 residues.

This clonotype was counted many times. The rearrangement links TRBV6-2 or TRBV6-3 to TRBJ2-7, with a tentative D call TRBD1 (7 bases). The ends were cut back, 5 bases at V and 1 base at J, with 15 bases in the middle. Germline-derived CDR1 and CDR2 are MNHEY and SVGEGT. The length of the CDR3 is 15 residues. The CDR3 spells CASSDRGTASYEQYF. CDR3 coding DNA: TGTGCCAGCAGTGACCGCGGGACAGCTTCCTACGAGCAGTACTTC.

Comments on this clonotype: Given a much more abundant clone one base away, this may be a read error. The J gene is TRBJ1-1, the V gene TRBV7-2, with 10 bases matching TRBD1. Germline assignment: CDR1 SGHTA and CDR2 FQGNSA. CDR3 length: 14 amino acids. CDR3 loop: CASSRRTGGEEALF. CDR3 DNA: TGTGCCAGCAGCCGGAGGACAGGGGGAGAAGAAGCTCTCTTT.

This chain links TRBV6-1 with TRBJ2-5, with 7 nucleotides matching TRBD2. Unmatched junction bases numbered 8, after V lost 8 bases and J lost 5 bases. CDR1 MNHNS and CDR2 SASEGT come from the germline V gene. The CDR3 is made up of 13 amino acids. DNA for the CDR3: TGTGCCAGCCGCCCGCCGGGGGGTGAGACCCAGTACTTC. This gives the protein CASRPPGGETQYF.

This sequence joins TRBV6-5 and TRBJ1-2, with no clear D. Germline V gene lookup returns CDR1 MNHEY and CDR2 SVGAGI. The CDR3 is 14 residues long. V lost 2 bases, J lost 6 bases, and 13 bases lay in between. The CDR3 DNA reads TGTGCCAGCAGTTACGGGCGGGGTCGGGATGGCTACACCTTC. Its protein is CASSYGRGRDGYTF.

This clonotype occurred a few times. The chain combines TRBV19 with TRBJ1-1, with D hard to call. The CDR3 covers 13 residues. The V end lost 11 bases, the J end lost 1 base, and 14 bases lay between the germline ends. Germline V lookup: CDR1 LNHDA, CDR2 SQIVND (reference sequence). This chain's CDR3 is CASVARENTEAFF. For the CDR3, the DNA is TGTGCCTCGGTGGCCCGGGAGAACACTGAAGCTTTCTTT.

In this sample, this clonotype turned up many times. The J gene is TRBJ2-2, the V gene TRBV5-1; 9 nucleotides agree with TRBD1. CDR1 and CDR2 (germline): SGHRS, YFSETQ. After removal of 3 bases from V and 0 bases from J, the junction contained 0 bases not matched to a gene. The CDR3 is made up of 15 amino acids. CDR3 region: CASSWDRANTGELFF. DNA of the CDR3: TGCGCCAGCAGCTGGGACAGGGCGAACACCGGGGAGCTGTTTTTT.

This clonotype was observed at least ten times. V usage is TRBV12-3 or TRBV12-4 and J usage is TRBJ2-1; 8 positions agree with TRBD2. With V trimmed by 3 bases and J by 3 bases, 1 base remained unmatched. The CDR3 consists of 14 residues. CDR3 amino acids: CASSFGTSYNEQFF. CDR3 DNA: TGTGCCAGCAGTTTCGGGACTAGCTACAATGAGCAGTTCTTC.

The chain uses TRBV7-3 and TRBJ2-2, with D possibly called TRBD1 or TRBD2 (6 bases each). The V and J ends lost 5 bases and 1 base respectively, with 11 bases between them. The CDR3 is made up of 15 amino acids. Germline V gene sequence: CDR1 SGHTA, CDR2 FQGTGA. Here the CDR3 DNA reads TGTGCCAGCAGCCAGAAGGGGGGGAACACCGGGGAGCTGTTTTTT. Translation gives CASSQKGGNTGELFF.

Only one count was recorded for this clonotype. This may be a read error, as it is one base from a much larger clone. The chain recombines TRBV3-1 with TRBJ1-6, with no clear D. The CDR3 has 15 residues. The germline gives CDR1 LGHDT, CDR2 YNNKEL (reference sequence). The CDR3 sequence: CASCQDPALGSPLHF. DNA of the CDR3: TGTGCCAGCTGCCAAGACCCGGCGTTGGGTTCACCCCTCCACTTT. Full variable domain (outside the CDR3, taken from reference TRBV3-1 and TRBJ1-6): DTAVSQTPKYLVTQMGNDKSIKCEQNLGHDTMYWYKQDSKKFLKIMFSYNNKELIINETVPNRFSPKSPDKAHLNLHINSLELGDSAVYFCASCQDPALGSPLHFGNGTRLTVT.

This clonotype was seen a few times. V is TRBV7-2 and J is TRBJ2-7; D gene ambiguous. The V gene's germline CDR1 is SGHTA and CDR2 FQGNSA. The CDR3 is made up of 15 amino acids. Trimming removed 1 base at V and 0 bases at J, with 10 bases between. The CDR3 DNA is TGTGCCAGCAGCTTAGGCGCGACTGGCTCCTACGAGCAGTACTTC. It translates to CASSLGATGSYEQYF.

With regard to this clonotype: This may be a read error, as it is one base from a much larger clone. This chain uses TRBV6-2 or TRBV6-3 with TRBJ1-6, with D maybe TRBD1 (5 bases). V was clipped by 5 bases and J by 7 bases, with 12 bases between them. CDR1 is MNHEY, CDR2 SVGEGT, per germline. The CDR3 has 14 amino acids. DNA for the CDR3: TGTGCCAGCAGTCACCAGGGCGCGAATTCACCCCTCCACTTT. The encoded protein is CASSHQGANSPLHF.

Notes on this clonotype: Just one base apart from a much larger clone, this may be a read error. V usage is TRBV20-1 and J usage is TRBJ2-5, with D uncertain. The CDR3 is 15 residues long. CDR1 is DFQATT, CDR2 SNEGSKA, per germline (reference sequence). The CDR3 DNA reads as TGCAGTGCTAGAGTCTTAGCAGCGTACCATGAGACCCAGTACTTC. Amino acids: CSARVLAAYHETQYF.

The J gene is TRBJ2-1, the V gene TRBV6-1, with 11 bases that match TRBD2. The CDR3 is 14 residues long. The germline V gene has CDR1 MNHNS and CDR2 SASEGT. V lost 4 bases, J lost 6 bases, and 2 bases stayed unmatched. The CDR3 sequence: CASSGLAGFNEQFF. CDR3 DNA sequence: TGTGCCAGCAGTGGACTAGCGGGGTTCAATGAGCAGTTCTTC.

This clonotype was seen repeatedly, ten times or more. The CDR3 region is CASSYANEAFF. The CDR3 region has the DNA TGTGCCAGCAGTTACGCTAATGAAGCTTTCTTT. The chain employs TRBV6-6 and TRBJ1-1; D gene uncertain. CDR1 is MNHNY, CDR2 SVGAGI, per germline (reference sequence). The CDR3 consists of 11 residues. Trimming removed 2 bases from V and 7 bases from J, with 5 bases in between.

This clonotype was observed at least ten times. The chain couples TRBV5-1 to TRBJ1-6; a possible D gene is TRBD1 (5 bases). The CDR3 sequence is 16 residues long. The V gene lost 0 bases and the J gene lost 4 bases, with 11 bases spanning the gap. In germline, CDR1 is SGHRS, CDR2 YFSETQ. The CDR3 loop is CASSLAGQNYNSPLHF. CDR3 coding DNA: TGCGCCAGCAGCTTGGCCGGACAAAATTATAATTCACCCCTCCACTTT.

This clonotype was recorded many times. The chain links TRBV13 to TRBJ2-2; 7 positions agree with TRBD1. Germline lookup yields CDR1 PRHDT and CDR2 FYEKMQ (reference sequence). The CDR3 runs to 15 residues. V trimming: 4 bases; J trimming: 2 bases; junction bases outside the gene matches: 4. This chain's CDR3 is CASSSGTVNTGELFF. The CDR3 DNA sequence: TGTGCCAGCAGCTCCGGGACAGTTAACACCGGGGAGCTGTTTTTT.

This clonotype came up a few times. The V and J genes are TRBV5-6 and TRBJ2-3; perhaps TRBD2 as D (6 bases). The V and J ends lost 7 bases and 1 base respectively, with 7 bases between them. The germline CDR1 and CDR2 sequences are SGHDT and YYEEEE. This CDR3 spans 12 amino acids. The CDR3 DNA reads TGTGCCAGCGAGCGGGGCACAGATACGCAGTATTTT. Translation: CASERGTDTQYF.

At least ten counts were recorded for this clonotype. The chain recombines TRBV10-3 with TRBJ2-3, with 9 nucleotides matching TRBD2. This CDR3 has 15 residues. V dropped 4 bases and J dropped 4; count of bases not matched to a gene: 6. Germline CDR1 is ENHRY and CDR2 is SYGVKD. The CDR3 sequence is CAISGTSGSPDTQYF. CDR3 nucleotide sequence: TGTGCCATCAGTGGTACTAGCGGGTCTCCAGATACGCAGTATTTT.